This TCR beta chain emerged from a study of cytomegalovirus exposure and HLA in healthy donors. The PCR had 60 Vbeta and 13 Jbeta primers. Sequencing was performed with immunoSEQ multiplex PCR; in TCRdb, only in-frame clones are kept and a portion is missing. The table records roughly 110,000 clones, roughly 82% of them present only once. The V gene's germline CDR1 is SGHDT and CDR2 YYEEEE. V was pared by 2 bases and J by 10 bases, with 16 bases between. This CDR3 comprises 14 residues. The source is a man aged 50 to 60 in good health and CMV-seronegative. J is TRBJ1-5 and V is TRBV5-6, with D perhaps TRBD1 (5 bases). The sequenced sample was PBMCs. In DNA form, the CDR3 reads TGTGCCAGCAGCTTCCGGCAGGGCCCCATCCCCCAGCATTTT. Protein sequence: CASSFRQGPIPQHF.